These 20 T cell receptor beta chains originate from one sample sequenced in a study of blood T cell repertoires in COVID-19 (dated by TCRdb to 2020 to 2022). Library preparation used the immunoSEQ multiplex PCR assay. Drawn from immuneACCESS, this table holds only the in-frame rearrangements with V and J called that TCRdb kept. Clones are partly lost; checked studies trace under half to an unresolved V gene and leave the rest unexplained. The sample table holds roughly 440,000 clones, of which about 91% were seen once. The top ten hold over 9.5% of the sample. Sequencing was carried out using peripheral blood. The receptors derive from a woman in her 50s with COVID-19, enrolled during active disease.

This CDR3 reads CATYPGPGAEAFF. The CDR3 DNA is TGTGCCACCTACCCAGGGCCTGGCGCTGAAGCTTTCTTT. The gene calls are TRBV10-3 and TRBJ1-1; tentative D call: TRBD1 (5 bases). The germline V gene encodes CDR1 ENHRY and CDR2 SYGVKD. V gave up 10 bases and J gave up 6 bases, with 18 bases separating them. The CDR3 spans 13 residues.

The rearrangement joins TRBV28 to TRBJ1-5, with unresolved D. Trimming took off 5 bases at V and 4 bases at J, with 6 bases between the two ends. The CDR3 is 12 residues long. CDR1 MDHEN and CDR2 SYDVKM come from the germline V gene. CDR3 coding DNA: TGTGCCAGCAGTCTATTAAATCAGCCCCAGCATTTT. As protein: CASSLLNQPQHF.

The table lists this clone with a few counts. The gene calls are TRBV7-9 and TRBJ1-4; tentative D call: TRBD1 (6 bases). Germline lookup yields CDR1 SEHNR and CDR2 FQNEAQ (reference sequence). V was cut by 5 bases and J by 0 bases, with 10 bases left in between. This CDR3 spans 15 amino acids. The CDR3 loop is CASSLGQATNEKLFF. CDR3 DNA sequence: TGTGCCAGCAGCCTGGGACAAGCAACTAATGAAAAACTGTTTTTT. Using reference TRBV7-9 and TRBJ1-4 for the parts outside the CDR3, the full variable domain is DTGVSQNPRHKITKRGQNVTFRCDPISEHNRLYWYRQTLGQGPEFLTYFQNEAQLEKSRLLSDRFSAERPKGSFSTLEIQRTEQGDSAMYLCASSLGQATNEKLFFGSGTQLSVL.

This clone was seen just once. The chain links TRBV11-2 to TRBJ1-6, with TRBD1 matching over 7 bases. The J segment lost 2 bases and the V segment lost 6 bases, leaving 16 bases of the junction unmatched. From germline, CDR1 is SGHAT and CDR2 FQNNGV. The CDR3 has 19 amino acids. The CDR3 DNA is TGTGCCAGCAGTACGTCCGAGAAGGGGGCCGGCGCCTATAATTCACCCCTCCACTTT. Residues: CASSTSEKGAGAYNSPLHF.

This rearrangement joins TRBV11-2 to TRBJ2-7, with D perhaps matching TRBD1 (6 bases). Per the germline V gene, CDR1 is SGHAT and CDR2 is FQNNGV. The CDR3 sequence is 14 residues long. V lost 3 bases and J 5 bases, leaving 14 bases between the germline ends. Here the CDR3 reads CASSLTGLGDEQYF. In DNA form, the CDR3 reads TGTGCCAGCAGCTTGACAGGCCTTGGGGACGAGCAGTACTTC.

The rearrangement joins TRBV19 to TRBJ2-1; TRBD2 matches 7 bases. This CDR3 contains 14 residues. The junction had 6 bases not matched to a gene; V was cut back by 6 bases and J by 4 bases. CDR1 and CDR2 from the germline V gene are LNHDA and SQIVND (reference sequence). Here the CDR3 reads CASRWGGGYNEQFF. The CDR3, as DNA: TGTGCCAGTAGATGGGGCGGGGGTTACAATGAGCAGTTCTTC. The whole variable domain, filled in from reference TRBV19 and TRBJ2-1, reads DGGITQSPKYLFRKEGQNVTLSCEQNLNHDAMYWYRQDPGQGLRLIYYSQIVNDFQKGDIAEGYSVSREKKESFPLTVTSAQKNPTAFYLCASRWGGGYNEQFFGPGTRLTVL.

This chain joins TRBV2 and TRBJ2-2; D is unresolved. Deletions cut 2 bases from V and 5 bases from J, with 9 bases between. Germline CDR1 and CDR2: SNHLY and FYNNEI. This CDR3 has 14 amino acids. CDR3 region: CASSEMVGTGELFF. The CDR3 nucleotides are TGTGCCAGCAGTGAAATGGTCGGGACCGGGGAGCTGTTTTTT.

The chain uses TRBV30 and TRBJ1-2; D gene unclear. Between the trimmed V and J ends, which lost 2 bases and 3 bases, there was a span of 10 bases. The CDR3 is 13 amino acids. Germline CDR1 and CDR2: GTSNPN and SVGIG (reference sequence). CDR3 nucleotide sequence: TGTGCCTGGAGTCCCAACCGGGACTATGGCTACACCTTC. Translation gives CAWSPNRDYGYTF.

The CDR3 nucleotides read TGTGCCAGCAGACTCCAGGCGATCGACACTGAAGCTTTCTTT. Amino acid sequence: CASRLQAIDTEAFF. The chain uses TRBV2 and TRBJ1-1; D is unclear. Germline V gives CDR1 SNHLY, CDR2 FYNNEI. The CDR3 is 14 amino acids. Between the trimmed V and J ends, which lost 6 bases and 3 bases, there was a span of 14 bases.

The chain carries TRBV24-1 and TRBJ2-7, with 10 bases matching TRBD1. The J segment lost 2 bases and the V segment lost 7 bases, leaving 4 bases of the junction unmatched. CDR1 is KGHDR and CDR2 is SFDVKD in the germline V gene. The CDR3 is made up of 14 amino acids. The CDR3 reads CATSPGTGAYEQYF. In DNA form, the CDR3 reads TGTGCCACCAGCCCCGGGACAGGGGCCTACGAGCAGTACTTC.

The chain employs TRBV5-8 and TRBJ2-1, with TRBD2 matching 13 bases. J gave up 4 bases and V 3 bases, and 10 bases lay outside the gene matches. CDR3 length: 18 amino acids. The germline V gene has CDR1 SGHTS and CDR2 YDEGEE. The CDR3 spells CASSSRLAGGLGYNEQFF. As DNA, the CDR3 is TGTGCCAGCAGCTCCCGACTAGCGGGGGGCCTGGGGTACAATGAGCAGTTCTTC.

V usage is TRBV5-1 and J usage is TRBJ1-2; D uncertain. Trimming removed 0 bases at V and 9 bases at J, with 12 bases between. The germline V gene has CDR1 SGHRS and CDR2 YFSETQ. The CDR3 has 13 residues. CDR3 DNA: TGCGCCAGCAGCTTGGCCACGGGTGAGAGCTACACCTTC. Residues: CASSLATGESYTF.

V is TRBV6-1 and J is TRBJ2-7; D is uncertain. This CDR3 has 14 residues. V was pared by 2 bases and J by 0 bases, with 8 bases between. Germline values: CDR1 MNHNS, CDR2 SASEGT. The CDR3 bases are TGTGCCAGCAGTGAATTTGTCTACTCCTACGAGCAGTACTTC. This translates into CASSEFVYSYEQYF.

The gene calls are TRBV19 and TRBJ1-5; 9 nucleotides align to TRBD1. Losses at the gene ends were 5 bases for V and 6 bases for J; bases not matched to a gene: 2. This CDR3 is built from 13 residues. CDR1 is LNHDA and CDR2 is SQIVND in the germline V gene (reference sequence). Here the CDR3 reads CASSDRGVQPQHF. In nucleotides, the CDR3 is TGTGCCAGTAGTGACAGGGGGGTTCAGCCCCAGCATTTT.

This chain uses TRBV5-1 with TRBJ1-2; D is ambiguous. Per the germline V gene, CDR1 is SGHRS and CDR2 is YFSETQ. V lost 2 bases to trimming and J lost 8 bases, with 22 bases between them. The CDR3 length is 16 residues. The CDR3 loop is CASSLNWALSGEGYTF. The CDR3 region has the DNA TGCGCCAGCAGCTTAAACTGGGCCCTATCTGGCGAAGGCTACACCTTC.

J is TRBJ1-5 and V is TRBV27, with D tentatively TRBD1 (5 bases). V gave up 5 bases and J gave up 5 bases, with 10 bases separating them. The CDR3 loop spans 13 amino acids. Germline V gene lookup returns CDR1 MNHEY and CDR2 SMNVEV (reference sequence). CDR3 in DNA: TGTGCCAGCAGTCTGGGGCCATATCAGCCCCAGCATTTT. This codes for CASSLGPYQPQHF.

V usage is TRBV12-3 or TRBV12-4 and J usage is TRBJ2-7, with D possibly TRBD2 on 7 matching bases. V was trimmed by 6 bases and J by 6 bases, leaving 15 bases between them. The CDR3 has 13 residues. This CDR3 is CASRLGGAFEQYF. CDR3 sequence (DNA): TGTGCCAGCAGACTGGGGGGGGCGTTCGAGCAGTACTTC.

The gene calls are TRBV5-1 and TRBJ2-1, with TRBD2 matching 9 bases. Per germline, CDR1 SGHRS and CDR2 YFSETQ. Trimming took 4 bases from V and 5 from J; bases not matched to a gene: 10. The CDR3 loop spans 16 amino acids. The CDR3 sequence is CASSQNKRGANNEQFF. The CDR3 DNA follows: TGCGCCAGCAGCCAGAACAAGCGGGGGGCTAACAATGAGCAGTTCTTC.

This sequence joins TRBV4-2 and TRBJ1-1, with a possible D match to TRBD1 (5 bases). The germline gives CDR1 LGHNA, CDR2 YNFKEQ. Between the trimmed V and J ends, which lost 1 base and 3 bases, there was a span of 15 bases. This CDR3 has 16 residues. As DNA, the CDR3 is TGTGCCAGCAGCCAAGTAGGCAGCGGGACGGACACTGAAGCTTTCTTT. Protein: CASSQVGSGTDTEAFF.

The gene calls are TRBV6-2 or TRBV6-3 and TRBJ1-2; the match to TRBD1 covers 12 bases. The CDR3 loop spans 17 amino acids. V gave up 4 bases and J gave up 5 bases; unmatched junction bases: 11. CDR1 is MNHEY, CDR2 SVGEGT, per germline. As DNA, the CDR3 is TGTGCCAGCAGTTCGACGGGACAGGGGGCGCGACGTTATGGCTACACCTTC. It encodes CASSSTGQGARRYGYTF.